The 28 T cell receptor beta chains presented below share a single source sample, sequenced in a study of T cell responses to AZD1222 COVID-19 vaccine. Clones were read by immunoSEQ multiplex PCR, and TCRdb kept only the in-frame ones, dropping some. The table shows tens of thousands of clones, with approximately 89% occurring only once. Source: peripheral blood, taken 28 days after the second dose of the MenACWY control vaccine. The receptors originated from an adult who received the MenACWY meningococcal vaccine as a control.

The sample holds one count of this clone. The V gene is TRBV2, the J gene TRBJ2-2; the D gene is possibly TRBD1 (6 bases). Germline CDR1 is SNHLY and CDR2 is FYNNEI. There are 14 residues in the CDR3. V was trimmed by 8 bases and J by 1 base, leaving 11 bases between them. The CDR3 nucleotides read TGTGCCAGCTCAGGGGTAGGGAACACCGGGGAGCTGTTTTTT. This gives the protein CASSGVGNTGELFF.

The V and J genes are TRBV11-2 and TRBJ1-1; TRBD1 agrees at 7 bases. The junction had 9 bases not matched to a gene; V was cut back by 6 bases and J by 5 bases. The germline V gene encodes CDR1 SGHAT and CDR2 FQNNGV. This CDR3 contains 14 residues. CDR3 DNA: TGTGCCAGCAGTGGGGCAGGGGGTAGGACTGAAGCTTTCTTT. It is translated as CASSGAGGRTEAFF.

DNA for the CDR3: TGTGCCAGCAACTCCGGACAGTCAACATCACCCCTCCACTTT. This gives the protein CASNSGQSTSPLHF. The V call is TRBV7-2, the J call TRBJ1-6, with D possibly being TRBD1 (6 bases). The CDR3 length is 14 residues. In germline, CDR1 is SGHTA, CDR2 FQGNSA. V shed 7 bases and J shed 10 bases, with 17 bases lying between them.

This chain connects TRBV3-1 (or the pseudogene TRBV3-2) to TRBJ1-6; the D is unclear. This CDR3 is built from 13 residues. The germline gives CDR1 LGHDT, CDR2 YNNKEL (reference sequence). Deletions cut 0 bases from V and 6 bases from J, with 3 bases between. CDR3: CASSQETNSPLHF. The CDR3 DNA sequence: TGTGCCAGCAGCCAAGAGACTAATTCACCCCTCCACTTT.

This chain connects TRBV7-3 to TRBJ2-7; 9 bases fit TRBD1. Germline V lookup: CDR1 SGHTA, CDR2 FQGTGA. CDR3 size: 13 residues. V shed 5 bases and J 9 bases; nucleotides not matched to a gene: 8. The CDR3 nucleotides read TGTGCCAGCAGCCCGGGACAGGGTTTCGGGCAGTACTTC. Its translation is CASSPGQGFGQYF.

V is TRBV9 and J is TRBJ1-3; 7 positions agree with TRBD1. In germline, CDR1 is SGDLS, CDR2 YYNGEE. The CDR3 covers 16 residues. Trimming took 4 bases from V and 3 from J; bases not matched to a gene: 10. In nucleotides, the CDR3 is TGTGCCAGCAGCCCAGAGACAGGGTTGGATGGAAACACCATATATTTT. This sequence encodes CASSPETGLDGNTIYF.

The chain combines TRBV29-1 with TRBJ1-2; tentative D call: TRBD1 (6 bases). The V and J ends lost 2 bases and 8 bases respectively, with 18 bases between them. The germline gives CDR1 SQVTM, CDR2 ANQGSEA. This CDR3 is built from 14 residues. CDR3 in amino acids: CSVEKAGVSRGYTF. Written as DNA, the CDR3 is TGCAGCGTTGAAAAGGCAGGGGTGTCGAGAGGCTACACCTTC.

The V call is TRBV24-1, the J call TRBJ2-2; no reliable D call. V lost 7 bases and J 5 bases, leaving 10 bases between the germline ends. Germline lookup yields CDR1 KGHDR and CDR2 SFDVKD. This CDR3 spans 13 amino acids. The CDR3: CATSGRGTGELFF. The CDR3 coding sequence is TGTGCCACCAGCGGTCGTGGGACCGGGGAGCTGTTTTTT.

V is TRBV2 and J is TRBJ2-4; D is uncertain. This CDR3 region has 15 residues. Trimming stripped 4 bases from V and 2 bases from J, with 12 bases between. Germline loops: CDR1 SNHLY, CDR2 FYNNEI. Here the CDR3 reads CASSASRVSKNIQYF. CDR3 DNA: TGTGCCAGCAGTGCAAGTCGGGTTTCCAAAAACATTCAGTACTTC.

The chain carries TRBV5-6 and TRBJ1-4; D is unresolved. Germline CDR1 SGHDT, CDR2 YYEEEE. V was clipped by 3 bases and J by 4 bases, with 13 bases between them. The CDR3 is 15 amino acids. The CDR3 reads CASSSPGFVNEKLFF. CDR3 nucleotides: TGTGCCAGCAGCTCACCGGGATTTGTTAATGAAAAACTGTTTTTT.

Here the CDR3 reads CASSQGDRNYGYTF. The DNA for the CDR3 is TGTGCCAGCAGCCAAGGGGACAGAAACTATGGCTACACCTTC. V gene TRBV3-1 (or the pseudogene TRBV3-2) combines with J gene TRBJ1-2; 7 nucleotides agree with TRBD1. The CDR3 length is 14 residues. The V gene's germline CDR1 is LGHDT and CDR2 YNNKEL (reference sequence). Trimming cost V 1 base and J 2 bases; bases outside gene matches: 1.

The V gene is TRBV6-5, the J gene TRBJ1-2; TRBD1 might be the D (5 bases). The CDR3 loop spans 12 amino acids. The V and J ends lost 8 bases and 4 bases respectively, with 11 bases between them. The germline CDR1 and CDR2 sequences are MNHEY and SVGAGI. This CDR3 is CASLGTTYGYTF. Here the CDR3 DNA reads TGTGCCAGCCTCGGGACCACCTATGGCTACACCTTC.

The chain joins TRBV27 to TRBJ1-2, with 7 nucleotides matching TRBD1. CDR3 length: 13 amino acids. Germline CDR1 is MNHEY and CDR2 is SMNVEV (reference sequence). The trim removed 3 bases at V and 4 bases at J, leaving 2 bases unmatched. The CDR3: CASSLRDSYGYTF. The CDR3 coding sequence is TGTGCCAGCAGTTTGCGGGACAGCTATGGCTACACCTTC.

The genes are TRBV19 and TRBJ1-5, with D possibly matching TRBD1 (6 bases). The CDR3 length is 16 residues. The V gene's germline CDR1 is LNHDA and CDR2 SQIVND (reference sequence). The V gene lost 7 bases and the J gene lost 0 bases, with 16 bases spanning the gap. The CDR3 sequence is CASIYDGTNSNQPQHF. The CDR3 DNA follows: TGTGCCAGTATCTACGACGGGACAAATAGCAATCAGCCCCAGCATTTT. Complete variable domain (other parts from reference TRBV19 and TRBJ1-5): DGGITQSPKYLFRKEGQNVTLSCEQNLNHDAMYWYRQDPGQGLRLIYYSQIVNDFQKGDIAEGYSVSREKKESFPLTVTSAQKNPTAFYLCASIYDGTNSNQPQHFGDGTRLSIL.

This clone was found a few times. The rearrangement uses TRBV6-2 or TRBV6-3 and TRBJ2-7; tentatively, D is TRBD1 (6 bases). Trimming shortened V by 6 bases and J by 3 bases, and 15 bases separated the two germline ends. The CDR3 runs to 14 residues. Germline V gene lookup returns CDR1 MNHEY and CDR2 SVGEGT. The CDR3 region has the DNA TGTGCCAGCAGCTCTAGACAGGTACTCTACGAGCAGTACTTC. Protein sequence: CASSSRQVLYEQYF.

The chain uses TRBV19 and TRBJ1-2; TRBD1 aligns across 9 bases. The length of the CDR3 is 14 residues. J was trimmed by 5 bases and V by 5 bases; bases with no gene match: 6. Germline-derived CDR1 and CDR2 are LNHDA and SQIVND (reference sequence). In DNA, the CDR3 is TGTGCCAGTAGTCGGGACAGGGTAGAATATGGCTACACCTTC. Amino acids: CASSRDRVEYGYTF.

CDR3 in DNA: TGTGCCTGGAGTGAGGTCAGGGGCCAAGAGACCCAGTACTTC. It translates to CAWSEVRGQETQYF. The J gene is TRBJ2-5, the V gene TRBV30; perhaps TRBD1 as D (6 bases). Trimming left V 1 base short and J 1 base short, with 10 bases between. CDR1 GTSNPN and CDR2 SVGIG come from the germline V gene (reference sequence). The CDR3 spans 14 residues.

As to this clone: The limits of the CDR3 on the DNA are not certain, so only TCRdb's listed CDR3 is given. The chain employs TRBV5-1 and TRBJ1-5. The CDR3 adds up to 15 amino acids, both ends counted. CDR1 is SGHRS and CDR2 is YFSETQ in the germline V gene. CDR3 region: CASSPSGQARQPQHF.

The V call is TRBV6-2 or TRBV6-3, the J call TRBJ2-5, with TRBD1 identical over 11 bases. Losses at the gene ends were 5 bases for V and 0 bases for J; bases not matched to a gene: 8. The CDR3 is 17 residues long. The germline gives CDR1 MNHEY, CDR2 SVGEGT. CDR3 in amino acids: CASSPRGDRGYQETQYF. CDR3 coding DNA: TGTGCCAGCAGTCCCCGGGGGGACAGGGGGTACCAAGAGACCCAGTACTTC.

The rearrangement joins TRBV5-6 to TRBJ1-3; 11 bases line up with TRBD1. Looked up from germline, CDR1 is SGHDT and CDR2 is YYEEEE. The length of the CDR3 is 16 residues. V was pared by 0 bases and J by 7 bases, with 6 bases of the junction left unmatched. The CDR3 spells CASSLVDRGPGNTIYF. CDR3 coding DNA: TGTGCCAGCAGCTTGGTGGACAGGGGGCCCGGGAACACCATATATTTT.

V is TRBV7-3 and J is TRBJ2-1; 9 bases fit TRBD2. The CDR3 is 15 amino acids. The trim removed 4 bases at V and 9 bases at J, leaving 10 bases unmatched. Germline loops: CDR1 SGHTA, CDR2 FQGTGA. CDR3 protein: CASSSLAGGPGEQFF. Written as DNA, the CDR3 is TGTGCCAGCAGCTCACTCGCGGGGGGGCCGGGTGAGCAGTTCTTC.

Here the CDR3 DNA reads TGCGCCAGCAGCCAAGAACAGGGAACCTACGAGCAGTACTTC. Amino acids: CASSQEQGTYEQYF. The gene calls are TRBV4-3 and TRBJ2-7, with D perhaps matching TRBD1 (6 bases). Germline V lookup: CDR1 LGHNA, CDR2 YSLEER. The CDR3 length is 14 residues. V shed 0 bases and J shed 2 bases, with 8 bases lying between them.

In its sample, this clone was seen once. V and J are TRBV12-3 or TRBV12-4 and TRBJ1-1; D remains unclear. This CDR3 has 12 residues. The V end lost 7 bases, the J end lost 4 bases, and 10 bases lay between the germline ends. CDR3 in DNA: TGTGCCAGCACTTGGCGTTCCACTGAAGCTTTCTTT. Residues: CASTWRSTEAFF.

The CDR3 DNA reads TGTGCCAGCAGCCAAGATCCTGGGGGGGACTCAGACACTGAAGCTTTCTTT. This translates into CASSQDPGGDSDTEAFF. V usage is TRBV4-2 and J usage is TRBJ1-1, with D perhaps matching TRBD1 (5 bases). V was cut by 0 bases and J by 3 bases, with 17 bases left in between. Germline V gene sequence: CDR1 LGHNA, CDR2 YNFKEQ. The CDR3 is made up of 17 amino acids.

The chain is built from TRBV5-6 and TRBJ2-3; no reliable D call. This CDR3 contains 13 residues. CDR1 and CDR2 from the germline V gene are SGHDT and YYEEEE. V lost 4 bases to trimming and J lost 6 bases, with 12 bases between them. In DNA form, the CDR3 reads TGTGCCAGCAGCCCTCGGGTTCAGGATACGCAGTATTTT. Its protein product is CASSPRVQDTQYF.

CDR3 sequence reads: CASSPSGGNEAFF. The CDR3 coding sequence is TGTGCCAGCTCACCATCAGGGGGTAATGAAGCTTTCTTT. This rearrangement joins TRBV18 to TRBJ1-1, with 7 bases matching TRBD1. Germline V gives CDR1 KGHSH, CDR2 LQKENI. With 2 bases clipped from V and 7 bases from J, the junction kept 4 bases outside the gene matches. This CDR3 has 13 residues.

The chain has TRBV7-2 and TRBJ2-5; 7 positions match TRBD2. This CDR3 spans 16 amino acids. Per the germline V gene, CDR1 is SGHTA and CDR2 is FQGNSA. V gave up 5 bases and J gave up 5 bases; unmatched junction bases: 14. The CDR3 here is CASSPPLAWRGETQYF. As DNA, the CDR3 is TGTGCCAGCAGCCCACCACTAGCGTGGCGTGGGGAGACCCAGTACTTC.

V usage is TRBV6-1 and J usage is TRBJ1-5; 7 nucleotides line up with TRBD1. The CDR3 runs to 16 residues. The germline CDR1 and CDR2 sequences are MNHNS and SASEGT. After removal of 3 bases from V and 3 bases from J, the junction contained 8 bases not matched to a gene. This CDR3 reads CASSDRQGGNNQPQHF. The DNA for the CDR3 is TGTGCCAGCAGTGACCGACAGGGCGGTAACAATCAGCCCCAGCATTTT.